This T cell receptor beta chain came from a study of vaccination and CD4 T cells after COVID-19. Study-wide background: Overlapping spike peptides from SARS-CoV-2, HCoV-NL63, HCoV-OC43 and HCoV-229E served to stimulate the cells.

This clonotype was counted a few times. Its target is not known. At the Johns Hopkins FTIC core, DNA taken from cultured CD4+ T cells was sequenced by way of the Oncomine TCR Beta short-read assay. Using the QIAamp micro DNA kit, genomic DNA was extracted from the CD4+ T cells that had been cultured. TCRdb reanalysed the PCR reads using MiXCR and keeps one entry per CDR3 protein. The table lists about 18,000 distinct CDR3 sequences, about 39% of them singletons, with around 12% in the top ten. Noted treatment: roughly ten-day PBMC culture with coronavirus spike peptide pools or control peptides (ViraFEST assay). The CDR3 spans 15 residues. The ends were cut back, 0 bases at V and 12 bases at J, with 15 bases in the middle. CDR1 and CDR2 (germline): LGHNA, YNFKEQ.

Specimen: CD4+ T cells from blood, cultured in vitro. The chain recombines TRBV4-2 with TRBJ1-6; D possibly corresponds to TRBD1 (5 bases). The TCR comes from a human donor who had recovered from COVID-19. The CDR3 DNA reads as TGTGCCAGCAGCCAAGAAAGGAGGGGACCTGTACCCCTCCACTTT. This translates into CASSQERRGPVPLHF.